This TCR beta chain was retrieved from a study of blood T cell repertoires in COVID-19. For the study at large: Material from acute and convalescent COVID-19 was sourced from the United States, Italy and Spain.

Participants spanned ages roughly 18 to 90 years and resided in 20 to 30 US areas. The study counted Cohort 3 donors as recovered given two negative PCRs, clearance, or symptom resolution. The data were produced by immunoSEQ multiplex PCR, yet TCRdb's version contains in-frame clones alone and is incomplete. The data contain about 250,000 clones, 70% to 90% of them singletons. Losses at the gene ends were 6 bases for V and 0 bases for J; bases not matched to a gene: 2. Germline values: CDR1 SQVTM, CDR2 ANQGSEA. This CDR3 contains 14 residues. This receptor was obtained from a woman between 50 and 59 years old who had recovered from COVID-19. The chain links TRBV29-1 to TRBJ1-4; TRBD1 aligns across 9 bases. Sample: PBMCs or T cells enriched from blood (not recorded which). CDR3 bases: TGCAGCGTCGGACAGGGGACAACTAATGAAAAACTGTTTTTT. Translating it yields CSVGQGTTNEKLFF. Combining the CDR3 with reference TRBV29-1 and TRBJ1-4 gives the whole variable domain SAVISQKPSRDICQRGTSLTIQCQVDSQVTMMFWYRQQPGQSLTLIATANQGSEATYESGFVIDKFPISRPNLTFSTLTVSNMSPEDSSIYLCSVGQGTTNEKLFFGSGTQLSVL.